These 5 T cell receptor beta chains came from one sample sequenced in a study of cytomegalovirus exposure and HLA in healthy donors. In the PCR, 60 Vbeta and 13 Jbeta primers were used. Sequenced by immunoSEQ multiplex PCR; TCRdb stores in-frame clones only, minus some. Of fewer than 200,000 clones in the sample, 65% to 85% are singletons; the top ten hold 0.7% to 0.95%. The specimen was PBMCs. These receptors came from a woman aged 18-35 years in good health and CMV-seronegative.

This sequence joins TRBV11-3 and TRBJ2-6; D is perhaps TRBD1 (5 bases). The V gene lost 3 bases and the J gene lost 2 bases, with 14 bases spanning the gap. CDR3 length: 17 residues. Germline V gene sequence: CDR1 SGHNT, CDR2 YENEEA. The CDR3 DNA follows: TGTGCCAGCAGCTTGAGACAGTCATATCCTGGGGCCAACGTCCTGACTTTC. This translates into CASSLRQSYPGANVLTF.

V usage is TRBV28 and J usage is TRBJ2-7; 10 bases line up with TRBD1. The CDR3 loop spans 14 amino acids. Trimming took 5 bases from V and 6 from J; bases not matched to a gene: 7. The V gene's germline CDR1 is MDHEN and CDR2 SYDVKM. CDR3 sequence (DNA): TGTGCCAGCAGTGCCCGACAGGGGGCGGGCGAGCAGTACTTC. Amino acids: CASSARQGAGEQYF.

This chain links TRBV21-1 with TRBJ2-5; the table calls TRBD2, which could not be checked here. The DNA end favors TRBJ2-7, so the J call may be wrong. TRBV21-1 is annotated as a pseudogene. This CDR3 is 13 amino acids long. CDR3 sequence (DNA): TGTGCCAGCAGCCCTTGGGACTCCTACGAGCAGTACTTC. This sequence encodes CASSPWDSYEQYF.

This chain links TRBV7-8 with TRBJ1-3; the D gene is possibly TRBD1 (6 bases). The CDR3 is made up of 13 amino acids. Trimming removed 2 bases at V and 8 bases at J, with 10 bases between. The germline V gene has CDR1 SGHVS and CDR2 FQNEAQ. The CDR3 bases are TGTGCCAGCAGCTTAAATAAGGGGGACACCATATATTTT. It is translated as CASSLNKGDTIYF.

This chain connects TRBV18 to TRBJ1-2, with D possibly TRBD1 on 6 matching bases. Germline V gene sequence: CDR1 KGHSH, CDR2 LQKENI. This CDR3 contains 15 residues. V was clipped by 3 bases and J by 4 bases, with 15 bases between them. In DNA form, the CDR3 reads TGTGCCAGCTCACCCTTGCCCACAGGGACCTATGGCTACACCTTC. Translated, it gives CASSPLPTGTYGYTF.